This TCR beta chain was profiled in a study of cytomegalovirus exposure and HLA in healthy donors. J was trimmed by 6 bases and V by 4 bases; bases with no gene match: 6. The germline CDR1 and CDR2 sequences are SGHDT and YYEEEE. This CDR3 region has 15 residues. With 60 Vbeta and 13 Jbeta primers, the PCR was carried out. The protocol was immunoSEQ multiplex PCR, while the TCRdb copy is restricted to in-frame clones and leaves out a portion. The top ten clones hold 5.5% to 7% of a sample with under 150,000 clones, around 82% of them seen once. The clonotype comes from a woman between 40 and 55 years old in good health and CMV-seropositive. Source material: PBMCs. This sequence joins TRBV5-6 and TRBJ1-5; 11 nucleotides line up with TRBD1. Here the CDR3 DNA reads TGTGCCAGCAGCCAAAGGACAGGGGGCAGTCAGCCCCAGCATTTT. Amino acids: CASSQRTGGSQPQHF.